This T cell receptor beta chain was identified in a study of identical twins. Overall study findings and caveats: In drawing conclusions, the study used cross-sectional statistical analysis and did not follow the same donors.

The table lists this clonotype with a few counts. Its cognate antigen is unknown. Using its own MiXCR run on the 5' RACE reads, TCRdb lists one record per CDR3 protein. In the table there are nearly 900,000 distinct CDR3 sequences, roughly an eighth of which are singletons. This sample also appeared in a second study, on yellow fever vaccine responses in identical twins. That paper adds: Twins showed a vaccine T cell response that reportedly seemed partly convergent, partly personalized.

Sequences were obtained from PBMCs. The receptor was isolated from a woman between 18 and 30 years old in good health.

The CDR3 sequence: CASSLVGTGNADTQYF. Here the CDR3 DNA reads TGTGCCAGCAGTTTAGTTGGGACAGGGAACGCAGATACGCAGTATTTT. V and J are TRBV12-3 or TRBV12-4 and TRBJ2-3; 9 bases are a match to TRBD1. With V trimmed by 1 base and J by 4 bases, 6 bases remained unmatched. The CDR3 is 16 residues long.